Reported below is one T cell receptor beta chain. Its specificity is unknown. This record comes from a study of cytomegalovirus exposure and HLA in healthy donors. Study findings and constraints: A likely sequencing artifact accounted for one observed cluster of highly shared sequence variants.

This CDR3 comprises 17 residues. CDR1 MGHRA and CDR2 YSYEKL come from the germline V gene. It was healthy bone marrow donors who served as donors. The primer mix had 60 Vbeta and 13 Jbeta primers. The repertoire was sequenced with immunoSEQ multiplex PCR; TCRdb's copy has only in-frame clones and lacks some. The table includes 85,000 to 130,000 clones, about 81% detected once. The chain has TRBV4-1 and TRBJ2-5, with 7 bases aligning to TRBD2. Gene TRBJ2-7 matches the end of the DNA better, so the J call may be wrong. Sequenced material: PBMCs. This sequence was found in a male donor in good health and CMV-seropositive. CDR3 coding DNA: TGCGCCAGCAGCCAAGCCATCTGGCGGGAGCTGGATTACGAGCAGTACTTC. Translating it yields CASSQAIWRELDYEQYF.